This TCR beta chain was sequenced in a study of shared clonotypes between healthy human individuals. Study-wide findings and caveats: Only blood underwent sampling, and tissue repertoires likely differ.

Regarding this clone: What it recognizes is unknown.

CDR1 SGHTA and CDR2 FQGNSA come from the germline V gene. V was shortened by 2 bases and J by 12 bases, with 21 bases between the two germline ends. This CDR3 spans 15 amino acids. The protocol was immunoSEQ multiplex PCR, while the TCRdb copy is restricted to in-frame clones and leaves out a portion. The repertoire holds over a million clones, with more than 95% as singletons. The V gene is TRBV7-2, the J gene TRBJ2-3, with D unresolved. This TCR was sampled from a man younger than 40 in good health. Specimen: naive CD4+ T cells sorted from blood. The subset here: CD45RA+ positively selected. The CDR3 reads CASSLSSATQGKQYF. The CDR3 nucleotides are TGTGCCAGCAGCTTAAGTTCGGCCACCCAAGGGAAACAGTATTTT.